The 26 T cell receptor beta chains presented below share a single source sample, sequenced in a study of high-grade serous ovarian cancer treatment subgroups. Measured with immunoSEQ multiplex PCR; TCRdb has only the in-frame clones, and not every one. The data contain about 4,900 clones, roughly 70% of them singletons. Tumor samples were taken before definitive surgery or chemotherapy. The sample consisted of tumor tissue. The source of these receptors is a human donor with high-grade serous ovarian cancer.

The chain carries TRBV7-9 and TRBJ2-2, with TRBD1 as a possible D gene (6 bases). V lost 3 bases and J 1 base, leaving 6 bases between the germline ends. Germline values: CDR1 SEHNR, CDR2 FQNEAQ (reference sequence). The CDR3 is 14 amino acids. The CDR3 loop reads CASSLGQNTGELFF. The DNA for the CDR3 is TGTGCCAGCAGCTTGGGACAGAACACCGGGGAGCTGTTTTTT.

The chain uses TRBV10-3 and TRBJ2-7, with D possibly matching TRBD1 (7 bases). This CDR3 is 17 amino acids long. Trimming shortened V by 3 bases and J by 3 bases, and 21 bases separated the two germline ends. Germline V gene data show CDR1 as ENHRY and CDR2 as SYGVKD. The CDR3 DNA reads TGTGCCATCAGTGAATCCCACTTCGGAGGGGGCGGCTACGAGCAGTACTTC. Translating gives CAISESHFGGGGYEQYF.

The chain joins TRBV23-1 to TRBJ2-7; the D gene is possibly TRBD1 (6 bases). TRBV23-1 is designated an ORF whose function remains uncertain. The CDR3 runs to 13 residues. With 2 bases removed from V and 7 bases from J, the gap between germline ends came to 12 bases. The CDR3 spells CASSQGRGREQYF. The CDR3 DNA is TGCGCCAGCAGTCAAGGCAGGGGTAGGGAGCAGTACTTC.

In this sample, this clone is medium-sized. The chain is built from TRBV19 and TRBJ2-5; TRBD2 is a possible D gene (6 bases). V was pared by 5 bases and J by 4 bases, with 11 bases between. This CDR3 region has 13 residues. In germline, CDR1 is LNHDA, CDR2 SQIVND (reference sequence). CDR3 in DNA: TGTGCCAGTAGTGTGACTAGTCGAGAGACCCAGTACTTC. Its protein product is CASSVTSRETQYF. Filled out from reference TRBV19 and TRBJ2-5, the complete variable domain reads DGGITQSPKYLFRKEGQNVTLSCEQNLNHDAMYWYRQDPGQGLRLIYYSQIVNDFQKGDIAEGYSVSREKKESFPLTVTSAQKNPTAFYLCASSVTSRETQYFGPGTRLLVL.

The chain carries TRBV18 and TRBJ1-3; D gene uncertain. V gave up 3 bases and J gave up 3 bases, with 12 bases separating them. This CDR3 region has 15 residues. Looked up from germline, CDR1 is KGHSH and CDR2 is LQKENI. The CDR3 DNA reads TGTGCCAGCTCACCCGTCCCGGCAGGTGGAAACACCATATATTTT. Its translation: CASSPVPAGGNTIYF.

V gene TRBV10-2 combines with J gene TRBJ2-7; 7 nucleotides match TRBD2. Trimming removed 5 bases from V and 3 bases from J; junction bases left unmatched: 10. CDR3 length equals 15 residues. Germline CDR1 reads WSHSY; CDR2 reads SAAADI. The CDR3 DNA is TGCGCCAGCAGTAGCGGGAAAGGGAATAACTACGAGCAGTACGTC. Residues: CASSSGKGNNYEQYV.

The chain carries TRBV7-9 and TRBJ2-1, with 7 positions matching TRBD2. The junction had 5 bases not matched to a gene; V was cut back by 8 bases and J by 4 bases. CDR3 size: 13 residues. CDR1 is SEHNR and CDR2 is FQNEAQ in the germline V gene (reference sequence). In nucleotides, the CDR3 is TGTGCCAGCCGCGATAGCGGGTACAATGAGCAGTTCTTC. Its translation: CASRDSGYNEQFF.

The chain joins TRBV29-1 to TRBJ2-7, with 8 nucleotides matching TRBD2. J was trimmed by 1 base and V by 6 bases; bases with no gene match: 8. This CDR3 has 14 residues. The germline gives CDR1 SQVTM, CDR2 ANQGSEA. The DNA of the CDR3 is TGCAGCGTAGGAATACTAGCGGAATCCTACGAGCAGTACTTC. This translates into CSVGILAESYEQYF.

As for this clone: In the same sample, other DNA sequences code for this CDR3. The rearrangement joins TRBV6-1 to TRBJ2-7; D gene uncertain. The germline CDR1 and CDR2 sequences are MNHNS and SASEGT. This CDR3 has 14 residues. The ends were cut back, 2 bases at V and 2 bases at J, with 10 bases in the middle. CDR3 bases: TGTGCCAGCAGTGAAAGCTATGCTACCTACGAGCAGTACTTC. Translating it yields CASSESYATYEQYF.

The chain joins TRBV7-2 to TRBJ2-5; 8 bases agree with TRBD1. The CDR3 has 15 amino acids. The trim removed 5 bases at V and 2 bases at J, leaving 7 bases unmatched. Per the germline V gene, CDR1 is SGHTA and CDR2 is FQGNSA. The CDR3 reads CASSLGYRGQETQYF. CDR3 DNA: TGTGCCAGCAGCCTAGGGTACAGGGGGCAAGAGACCCAGTACTTC. The entire variable domain, with the rest obtained from reference TRBV7-2 and TRBJ2-5, is as follows: GAGVSQSPSNKVTEKGKDVELRCDPISGHTALYWYRQSLGQGLEFLIYFQGNSAPDKSGLPSDRFSAERTGGSVSTLTIQRTQQEDSAVYLCASSLGYRGQETQYFGPGTRLLVL.

This clone was counted between two and nine times. This chain joins TRBV5-1 and TRBJ2-2; TRBD2 might be the D (6 bases). Deletions cut 4 bases from V and 0 bases from J, with 13 bases between. Germline assignment: CDR1 SGHRS and CDR2 YFSETQ. The CDR3 has 16 amino acids. CDR3 coding DNA: TGCGCCAGCAGCCTTTTTGGCGGGACGAACACCGGGGAGCTGTTTTTT. It translates to CASSLFGGTNTGELFF. The whole variable domain, filled in from reference TRBV5-1 and TRBJ2-2, reads KAGVTQTPRYLIKTRGQQVTLSCSPISGHRSVSWYQQTPGQGLQFLFEYFSETQRNKGNFPGRFSGRQFSNSRSEMNVSTLELGDSALYLCASSLFGGTNTGELFFGEGSRLTVL.

This clone showed up just a few times. The genes are TRBV2 and TRBJ2-2; no clear D gene. This CDR3 contains 13 residues. Looked up from germline, CDR1 is SNHLY and CDR2 is FYNNEI. V was cut by 5 bases and J by 2 bases, with 6 bases left in between. CDR3 protein: CASSQDNTGELFF. The CDR3 bases are TGTGCCAGCAGTCAGGACAACACCGGGGAGCTGTTTTTT.

The genes are TRBV29-1 and TRBJ1-2; no reliable D call. CDR1 and CDR2 (germline): SQVTM, ANQGSEA. The V end lost 3 bases, the J end lost 0 bases, and 8 bases lay between the germline ends. The CDR3 consists of 13 residues. CDR3 residues: CSVDGGTNYGYTF. The CDR3 DNA is TGCAGCGTTGACGGCGGAACTAACTATGGCTACACCTTC.

In DNA, the CDR3 is TGCAGCGTCCTATGGCCCAGGGACAGCCACTATGGCTACACCTTC. Translation gives CSVLWPRDSHYGYTF. The chain links TRBV29-1 to TRBJ1-2; 7 bases are shared with TRBD1. J lost 3 bases, V lost 6 bases, and 13 bases had no gene match. Germline CDR1 reads SQVTM; CDR2 reads ANQGSEA. CDR3 length: 15 residues. The variable domain in full, completed from reference TRBV29-1 and TRBJ1-2, reads SAVISQKPSRDICQRGTSLTIQCQVDSQVTMMFWYRQQPGQSLTLIATANQGSEATYESGFVIDKFPISRPNLTFSTLTVSNMSPEDSSIYLCSVLWPRDSHYGYTFGSGTRLTVV.

This rearrangement joins TRBV7-6 to TRBJ2-1; 11 bases match TRBD2. Losses at the gene ends were 6 bases for V and 7 bases for J; bases not matched to a gene: 17. In germline, CDR1 is SGHVS, CDR2 FNYEAQ. This CDR3 contains 18 residues. The CDR3 is CASSSLLPGTSGGNEQFF. CDR3 DNA sequence: TGTGCCAGCAGTTCTCTTCTACCCGGGACTAGCGGTGGTAATGAGCAGTTCTTC.

Relative to its sample, this clone is medium-sized. The chain recombines TRBV19 with TRBJ1-1; the D is unclear. CDR1 is LNHDA, CDR2 SQIVND, per germline (reference sequence). There are 15 residues in the CDR3. Between the trimmed V and J ends, which lost 3 bases and 3 bases, there was a span of 14 bases. The CDR3 DNA is TGTGCCAGTAGTATGGGTAGGGCCCGGGACACTGAAGCTTTCTTT. Translated, it gives CASSMGRARDTEAFF.

The chain couples TRBV6-5 to TRBJ2-7; the match to TRBD1 covers 9 bases. J gave up 3 bases and V 6 bases, and 9 bases lay outside the gene matches. The CDR3 runs 15 residues. Germline V gene sequence: CDR1 MNHEY, CDR2 SVGAGI. The CDR3 coding sequence is TGTGCCAGCAGCCGAAACAGGGGGCTATTCTACGAGCAGTACGTC. Translation: CASSRNRGLFYEQYV.

The rearrangement uses TRBV4-3 and TRBJ2-5, with D uncertain. Trimming pared 1 base from V and 2 bases from J, leaving 14 bases between. The CDR3 consists of 16 residues. CDR1 is LGHNA and CDR2 is YSLEER in the germline V gene. The CDR3, as DNA: TGCGCCAGCAGCCAAGGTGCAGGTATGGTTCAAGAGACCCAGTACTTC. It translates to CASSQGAGMVQETQYF.

This CDR3 is CASSHAPGGQYF. The CDR3 bases are TGTGCCAGCAGCCACGCCCCGGGGGGGCAGTACTTC. The chain has TRBV4-2 and TRBJ2-7, with 7 bases that match TRBD2. CDR3 length equals 12 residues. The trim removed 3 bases at V and 9 bases at J, leaving 5 bases unmatched. CDR1 is LGHNA, CDR2 YNFKEQ, per germline.

The gene calls are TRBV5-4 and TRBJ2-2; D is unresolved. CDR1 and CDR2 from the germline V gene are SGHNT and YYREEE (reference sequence). V lost 1 base to trimming and J lost 5 bases, with 9 bases between them. CDR3 length: 14 amino acids. Here the CDR3 DNA reads TGTGCCAGCAGCTTGTCCCTATTAACCGGGGAGCTGTTTTTT. Translation gives CASSLSLLTGELFF.

The chain uses TRBV5-4 and TRBJ2-1; TRBD2 matches 10 bases. Per the germline V gene, CDR1 is SGHNT and CDR2 is YYREEE (reference sequence). The CDR3 loop spans 15 amino acids. V was pared by 4 bases and J by 6 bases, with 7 bases of the junction left unmatched. Here the CDR3 DNA reads TGTGCCAGCAGCCTAGCGGGAGATTTAGGCAATGAGCAGTTCTTC. Amino acid sequence: CASSLAGDLGNEQFF.

The rearrangement joins TRBV6-1 to TRBJ1-1, with 9 bases aligning to TRBD1. The CDR3 loop spans 13 amino acids. V lost 6 bases, J lost 11 bases, and 10 bases stayed unmatched. The V gene's germline CDR1 is MNHNS and CDR2 SASEGT. CDR3 bases: TGTGCCAGCAGCGCCGGGACAGGGTTTAGCGCTTTCTTT. Residues: CASSAGTGFSAFF.

The chain combines TRBV2 with TRBJ2-1; 8 nucleotides agree with TRBD2. Germline V lookup: CDR1 SNHLY, CDR2 FYNNEI. The CDR3 totals 16 residues. Germline trimming cut 0 bases from V and 9 bases from J; bases unmatched to any gene: 10. The CDR3 spells CASSEAGGGNGFEQFF. As DNA, the CDR3 is TGTGCCAGCAGTGAAGCCGGGGGGGGCAACGGGTTTGAGCAGTTCTTC.

This clone was observed a few times. The chain uses TRBV30 and TRBJ2-5, with TRBD1 as a possible D gene (6 bases). The V gene's germline CDR1 is GTSNPN and CDR2 SVGIG (reference sequence). This CDR3 has 13 residues. Trimming cost V 5 bases and J 1 base, with 11 bases left between them. The DNA for the CDR3 is TGTGCCTGGGGGACAACAATCCAAGAGACCCAGTACTTC. It specifies CAWGTTIQETQYF.

The chain is built from TRBV9 and TRBJ2-1; D tentatively reads TRBD1 or TRBD2 (5 bases each). The CDR3 has 15 residues. V was shortened by 6 bases and J by 5 bases, with 18 bases between the two germline ends. Germline values: CDR1 SGDLS, CDR2 YYNGEE. The CDR3 reads CASKRPGAGHNEQFF. The CDR3 region has the DNA TGTGCCAGCAAAAGGCCCGGGGCAGGTCACAATGAGCAGTTCTTC.

The chain combines TRBV7-9 with TRBJ2-2, with no clear D. Germline CDR1 is SEHNR and CDR2 is FQNEAQ (reference sequence). The CDR3 spans 10 residues. The V gene lost 0 bases and the J gene lost 11 bases, with 1 base spanning the gap. CDR3 coding DNA: TGTGCCAGCAGCTTAGCCGAGCTGTTTTTT. It is translated as CASSLAELFF.